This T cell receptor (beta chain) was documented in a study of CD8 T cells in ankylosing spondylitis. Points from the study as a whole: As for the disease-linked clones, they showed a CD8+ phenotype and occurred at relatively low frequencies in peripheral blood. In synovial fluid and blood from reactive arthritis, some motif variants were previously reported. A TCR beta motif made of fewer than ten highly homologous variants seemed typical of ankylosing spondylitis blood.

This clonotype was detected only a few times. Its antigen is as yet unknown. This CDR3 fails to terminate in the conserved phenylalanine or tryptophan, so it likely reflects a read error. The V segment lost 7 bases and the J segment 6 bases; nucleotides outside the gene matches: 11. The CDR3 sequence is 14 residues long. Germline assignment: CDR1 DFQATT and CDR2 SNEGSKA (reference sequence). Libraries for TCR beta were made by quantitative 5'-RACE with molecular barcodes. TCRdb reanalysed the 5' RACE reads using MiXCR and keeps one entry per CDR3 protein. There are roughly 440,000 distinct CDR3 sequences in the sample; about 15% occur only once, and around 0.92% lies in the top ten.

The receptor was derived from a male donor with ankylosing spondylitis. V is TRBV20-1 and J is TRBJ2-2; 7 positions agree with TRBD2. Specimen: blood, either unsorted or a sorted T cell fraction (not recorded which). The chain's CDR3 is CSGAVPGGSGELFL. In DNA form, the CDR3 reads TGCAGTGGGGCGGTACCGGGAGGCTCCGGGGAGCTGTTTTTA.